Below, 19 T cell receptor beta chains from the same sample are listed, as sequenced in a study of blood T cells in healthy people across ages. Sample-barcoded 5' priming and a J-beta primer mix drove a second PCR of about 6 to 12 cycles. TCRdb fed the 5' RACE reads into MiXCR, producing one record per CDR3 protein. The data contain hundreds of thousands of distinct CDR3 sequences, 40% to 50% of them seen just once; the ten biggest clones take up around 30%. Source material: blood. The receptor source for this set is a man at least 80 years old in good health.

The gene calls are TRBV24-1 and TRBJ2-5; a possible D gene is TRBD2 (5 bases). The V end was cut by 0 bases, the J end by 5 bases, with 12 bases between. The CDR3 is made up of 15 amino acids. Per germline, CDR1 KGHDR and CDR2 SFDVKD. In DNA form, the CDR3 reads TGTGCCACCAGTGATTTGCAAGGGAAGCGGGAGACCCAGTACTTC. Amino acid sequence: CATSDLQGKRETQYF.

V is TRBV4-3 and J is TRBJ2-7; 8 bases match TRBD1. The trim removed 1 base at V and 5 bases at J, leaving 7 bases unmatched. The CDR3 runs 15 residues. Germline CDR1 and CDR2: LGHNA and YSLEER. Written as DNA, the CDR3 is TGCGCCAGCAGCCAAGGCTGGACAGGGTTCGACGAGCAGTACTTC. Residues: CASSQGWTGFDEQYF.

The V and J genes are TRBV2 and TRBJ1-2, with 9 nucleotides matching TRBD1. Germline CDR1 is SNHLY and CDR2 is FYNNEI. Trimming at V came to 6 bases and at J to 8 bases, leaving 4 bases not matched to a gene. The CDR3 sequence is 12 residues long. DNA of the CDR3: TGTGCCAGCAGCGGTACAGGGGGCGGCTACACCTTC. It codes for CASSGTGGGYTF.

This clonotype was counted only a few times. The chain links TRBV3-1 to TRBJ2-7; 10 nucleotides line up with TRBD1. Looked up from germline, CDR1 is LGHDT and CDR2 is YNNKEL (reference sequence). The CDR3 consists of 16 residues. V dropped 2 bases and J dropped 5; count of bases not matched to a gene: 9. CDR3 bases: TGTGCCAGCAGCCAAACTCCTCGGACAGGGGGTCACGAGCAGTACTTC. It translates to CASSQTPRTGGHEQYF.

This clonotype occurred a few times. This chain joins TRBV20-1 and TRBJ2-3; TRBD1 matches 8 bases. Germline V CDR1 and CDR2: DFQATT, SNEGSKA (reference sequence). V gave up 5 bases and J gave up 6 bases; unmatched junction bases: 7. CDR3 length equals 13 residues. The CDR3 DNA reads as TGCAGTGCTGGGGACAGGAGGGGGGATACGCAGTATTTT. Protein sequence: CSAGDRRGDTQYF.

The genes are TRBV5-6 and TRBJ2-3; the D is unclear. CDR1 SGHDT and CDR2 YYEEEE come from the germline V gene. Trimming removed 6 bases from V and 9 bases from J, with 20 bases in between. The CDR3 has 14 residues. Here the CDR3 DNA reads TGTGCCAGCAAATTGACCTCACCAGGATCGACGCAGTATTTT. Its protein is CASKLTSPGSTQYF.

This clonotype has just a few counts. This chain connects TRBV7-9 to TRBJ1-1; 8 bases line up with TRBD1. Trimming cost V 1 base and J 3 bases; bases outside gene matches: 10. Germline V gene sequence: CDR1 SEHNR, CDR2 FQNEAQ (reference sequence). This CDR3 is built from 17 residues. The CDR3 region is CASSLGQGASSDTEAFF. CDR3 nucleotide sequence: TGTGCCAGCAGCTTAGGTCAGGGGGCCTCCTCCGACACTGAAGCTTTCTTT.

This clonotype came up a few times. V gene TRBV20-1 combines with J gene TRBJ1-6; 8 bases align to TRBD1. The CDR3 extends over 14 amino acids. Germline loops: CDR1 DFQATT, CDR2 SNEGSKA (reference sequence). V trimming: 2 bases; J trimming: 5 bases; junction bases outside the gene matches: 2. Here the CDR3 DNA reads TGCAGTGCTAGAACGGACAGGGATAATTCACCCCTCCACTTT. Its protein product is CSARTDRDNSPLHF.

The chain recombines TRBV20-1 with TRBJ1-6; a possible D gene is TRBD1 (5 bases). The CDR3 is 12 amino acids. The germline CDR1 and CDR2 sequences are DFQATT and SNEGSKA (reference sequence). The V and J ends lost 7 bases and 9 bases respectively, with 13 bases between them. The CDR3 bases are TGCAGTGTACTAGGGGCCGGTTCACCCCTCCACTTT. It translates to CSVLGAGSPLHF.

Only a few counts were recorded for this clonotype. V is TRBV6-5 and J is TRBJ2-7, with D maybe TRBD1 (6 bases). The length of the CDR3 is 14 residues. Germline loops: CDR1 MNHEY, CDR2 SVGAGI. The V end was cut by 5 bases, the J end by 6 bases, with 17 bases between. CDR3 DNA sequence: TGTGCCAGCAGTCGCTATGGACAGTCGTCCGAGCAGTACTTC. It translates to CASSRYGQSSEQYF.

The J gene is TRBJ1-1, the V gene TRBV6-6; weak D call: TRBD1 (5 bases). Germline assignment: CDR1 MNHNY and CDR2 SVGAGI (reference sequence). Trimming removed 3 bases at V and 5 bases at J, with 7 bases between. This CDR3 is built from 12 residues. Here the CDR3 reads CASSYGGTEAFF. In DNA form, the CDR3 reads TGTGCCAGCAGTTATGGGGGTACTGAAGCTTTCTTT.

The rearrangement links TRBV6-1 to TRBJ1-1; a weak D match, TRBD1 (5 bases). The V gene's germline CDR1 is MNHNS and CDR2 SASEGT. Trimming stripped 7 bases from V and 4 bases from J, with 16 bases between. The CDR3 totals 14 residues. The CDR3 protein is CASKYPHGGTEAFF. CDR3 nucleotides: TGTGCCAGCAAGTATCCCCATGGGGGCACTGAAGCTTTCTTT.

This clonotype has a handful of counts. This chain links TRBV5-4 with TRBJ2-6; tentatively, D is TRBD1 (5 bases). CDR3 length: 17 residues. The ends were cut back, 0 bases at V and 1 base at J, with 11 bases in the middle. In germline, CDR1 is SGHNT, CDR2 YYREEE (reference sequence). The CDR3 is CASSLDPRASGANVLTF. The CDR3 coding sequence is TGTGCCAGCAGCTTGGACCCCAGGGCTTCTGGGGCCAACGTCCTGACTTTC.

A single count supports this clonotype. This chain links TRBV20-1 with TRBJ2-1; D might be TRBD2 (6 bases). The CDR3 has 15 amino acids. CDR1 and CDR2 (germline): DFQATT, SNEGSKA (reference sequence). V dropped 5 bases and J dropped 0 bases, with 14 bases sitting between them. The CDR3 loop reads CSALGRESSYNEQFF. The CDR3 DNA sequence: TGCAGTGCTCTAGGACGGGAGAGCTCCTACAATGAGCAGTTCTTC.

This clonotype was seen only once. A much larger clone lies one base from this, so it may be a read error. This chain links TRBV20-1 with TRBJ2-1; D call uncertain. The last part of the DNA fits TRBJ2-7 better; the J call may be wrong. Looked up from germline, CDR1 is DFQATT and CDR2 is SNEGSKA (reference sequence). The CDR3 loop spans 13 amino acids. The chain's CDR3 is CSASASSYNEQYF. DNA for the CDR3: TGCAGTGCCAGCGCAAGCTCCTACAATGAGCAGTACTTC.

The table lists this clonotype with a few counts. A much larger clone lies a single base off, so this may be a read error. This rearrangement joins TRBV3-1 to TRBJ2-3, with TRBD2 matching 9 bases. Germline assignment: CDR1 LGHDT and CDR2 YNNKEL (reference sequence). The CDR3 has 15 residues. CDR3: CTSSQRLAVTDTQYF. CDR3 DNA: TGTACCAGCAGCCAACGACTAGCGGTCACAGATACGCAGTATTTT.

This clonotype was recorded a few times. The J gene is TRBJ2-7, the V gene TRBV7-2; 8 bases are shared with TRBD1. The ends lost 3 bases at V and 4 bases at J; junction bases unmatched: 5. Germline V gene lookup returns CDR1 SGHTA and CDR2 FQGNSA. The CDR3 is made up of 14 amino acids. The CDR3 region has the DNA TGTGCCAGCAGCTTCCAGGGGGCGCGTTACGAGCAGTACTTC. Its translation is CASSFQGARYEQYF.

This clonotype was picked up a small number of times. At one of its ends the junction is not consistent with the germline gene, which may arise from a read error. The chain is built from TRBV27 and TRBJ2-1; D ambiguous. Looked up from germline, CDR1 is MNHEY and CDR2 is SMNVEV (reference sequence). The CDR3 is 12 residues long. This CDR3 is CASSVSSGEQFF. The CDR3 nucleotides are TGTGCCAGCAGTGTATCTTCGGGTGAGCAGTTCTTC.

The sample holds many counts of this clonotype. The chain links TRBV4-2 to TRBJ1-2; no definite D call. Trimming left V 4 bases short and J 3 bases short, with 12 bases between. This CDR3 region has 14 residues. Germline CDR1 LGHNA, CDR2 YNFKEQ. CDR3 residues: CASSPAGEDYGYTF. The CDR3 region has the DNA TGTGCCAGCAGCCCCGCCGGGGAGGACTATGGCTACACCTTC.